The 5 T cell receptor beta chains reported below all come from one sample, sequenced in a study of somatic mutations in cytotoxic T cells in rheumatoid arthritis. Libraries were prepared by immunoSEQ multiplex PCR; TCRdb keeps only in-frame clonotypes and omits some of them. The table shows around 29,000 clones, with roughly 80% occurring only once. The sequencing sample was made of CD8+ T cells sorted from blood. All receptors come from an adult with rheumatoid arthritis.

The chain carries TRBV29-1 and TRBJ2-1, with a tentative D call TRBD1 (5 bases). The CDR3 runs 16 residues. V lost 1 base to trimming and J lost 2 bases, with 15 bases between them. CDR1 is SQVTM, CDR2 ANQGSEA, per germline. The CDR3 sequence: CSVEVVGASPYNEQFF. As DNA, the CDR3 is TGCAGCGTTGAAGTCGTAGGGGCTAGTCCCTACAATGAGCAGTTCTTC.

The rearrangement uses TRBV27 and TRBJ1-6, with a possible D match to TRBD1 (6 bases). The CDR3 contains 17 residues. CDR1 is MNHEY, CDR2 SMNVEV, per germline (reference sequence). V was cut by 6 bases and J by 3 bases, with 18 bases left in between. The CDR3: CASSAMGGQNYNSPLHF. Written as DNA, the CDR3 is TGTGCCAGCAGCGCGATGGGAGGACAGAACTATAATTCACCCCTCCACTTT.

The genes are TRBV6-5 and TRBJ1-1; D is undetermined. The V and J ends lost 5 bases and 1 base respectively, with 8 bases between them. The CDR3 length is 13 residues. Germline CDR1 is MNHEY and CDR2 is SVGAGI. CDR3 in DNA: TGTGCCAGCAGTACGTTTGGGAACACTGAAGCTTTCTTT. It translates to CASSTFGNTEAFF.

This clone was observed a single time. The chain carries TRBV7-8 and TRBJ2-1; TRBD2 matches at 7 bases. Trimming cost V 0 bases and J 1 base; bases outside gene matches: 6. The CDR3 contains 17 residues. Germline loops: CDR1 SGHVS, CDR2 FQNEAQ. CDR3 bases: TGTGCCAGCAGCTTAGCTATACTAGCGCTTTCCTACAATGAGCAGTTCTTC. This encodes CASSLAILALSYNEQFF.

The J gene is TRBJ1-1, the V gene TRBV29-1; TRBD1 matches at 7 bases. CDR3 length: 12 amino acids. Trimming cost V 6 bases and J 6 bases; bases outside gene matches: 7. Per germline, CDR1 SQVTM and CDR2 ANQGSEA. CDR3 amino acids: CSVEAGGSEAFF. The CDR3 region has the DNA TGCAGCGTAGAGGCAGGGGGGTCTGAAGCTTTCTTT. Based on the CDR3 plus reference TRBV29-1 and TRBJ1-1, the full variable domain is SAVISQKPSRDICQRGTSLTIQCQVDSQVTMMFWYRQQPGQSLTLIATANQGSEATYESGFVIDKFPISRPNLTFSTLTVSNMSPEDSSIYLCSVEAGGSEAFFGQGTRLTVV.